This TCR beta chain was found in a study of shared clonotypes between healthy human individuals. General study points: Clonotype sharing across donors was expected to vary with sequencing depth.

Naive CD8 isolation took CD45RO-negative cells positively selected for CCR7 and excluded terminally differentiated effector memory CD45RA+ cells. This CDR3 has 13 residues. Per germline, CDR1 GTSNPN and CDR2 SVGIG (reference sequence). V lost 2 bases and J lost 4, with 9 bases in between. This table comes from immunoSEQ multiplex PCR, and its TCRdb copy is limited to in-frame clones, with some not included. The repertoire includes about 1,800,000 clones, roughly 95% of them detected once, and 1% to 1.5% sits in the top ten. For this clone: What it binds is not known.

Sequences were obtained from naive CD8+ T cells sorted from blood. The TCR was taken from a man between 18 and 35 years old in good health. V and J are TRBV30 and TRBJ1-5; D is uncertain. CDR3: CAWSSMWNQPQHF. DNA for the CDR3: TGTGCCTGGAGTAGCATGTGGAATCAGCCCCAGCATTTT. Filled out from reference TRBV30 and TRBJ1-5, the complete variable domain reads SQTIHQWPATLVQPVGSPLSLECTVEGTSNPNLYWYRQAAGRGLQLLFYSVGIGQISSEVPQNLSASRPQDRQFILSSKKLLLSDSGFYLCAWSSMWNQPQHFGDGTRLSIL.